Presented here are 14 T cell receptor beta chains from one specimen sequenced in a study of blood T cell repertoires in COVID-19. The table came from immunoSEQ multiplex PCR; TCRdb's copy has only in-frame clones and leaves some out. The sample lists approximately 96,000 clones, about 95% occurring once. Material: peripheral blood. These receptors were taken from a human donor with active COVID-19. The donor label of this sample is uncertain.

This chain uses TRBV3-1 (or the pseudogene TRBV3-2) with TRBJ1-5; D might be TRBD1 (5 bases). Deletions cut 4 bases from V and 4 bases from J, with 14 bases between. Germline CDR1 reads LGHDT; CDR2 reads YNNKEL (reference sequence). The CDR3 contains 15 residues. CDR3 protein: CASSRSGGINQPQHF. The CDR3 DNA reads as TGTGCCAGCAGCCGTTCGGGGGGGATTAATCAGCCCCAGCATTTT.

The chain joins TRBV2 to TRBJ1-1; D not certain. The CDR3 contains 14 residues. The germline V gene encodes CDR1 SNHLY and CDR2 FYNNEI. Trimming removed 4 bases from V and 0 bases from J, with 9 bases in between. This CDR3 is CASSVKQMNTEAFF. CDR3 coding DNA: TGTGCCAGCAGTGTAAAACAGATGAACACTGAAGCTTTCTTT.

This clone was picked up one time. The chain links TRBV6-1 to TRBJ1-3, with D unresolved. Trimming removed 0 bases at V and 4 bases at J, with 4 bases between. The germline V gene has CDR1 MNHNS and CDR2 SASEGT. The CDR3 runs to 13 residues. Written as DNA, the CDR3 is TGTGCCAGCAGTGAAGCCAGGGGAAACACCATATATTTT. Protein product: CASSEARGNTIYF.

The chain links TRBV21-1 to TRBJ1-2. TRBV21-1 is flagged as a pseudogene. The length of the CDR3 is 18 residues. CDR3 protein: CASSPRPPGRGRVHGYTF. For the CDR3, the DNA is TGTGCCAGCAGCCCCCGCCCCCCCGGTCGCGGGCGTGTACATGGCTACACCTTC.

The V gene is TRBV7-2, the J gene TRBJ2-3, with 12 nucleotides matching TRBD2. Germline V gives CDR1 SGHTA, CDR2 FQGNSA. This CDR3 has 16 amino acids. V shed 1 base and J 1 base; nucleotides not matched to a gene: 0. The CDR3: CASSLGLAGGTDTQYF. The CDR3 nucleotides read TGTGCCAGCAGCTTAGGACTAGCGGGGGGCACAGATACGCAGTATTTT.

The gene calls are TRBV21-1 and TRBJ2-7; the D call TRBD2 from the table was never checked on the DNA. TRBV21-1 is a known pseudogene. The CDR3 spans 14 residues. CDR3 loop: CASFVLAGGRTQYF. CDR3 nucleotide sequence: TGTGCCAGCTTTGTTCTAGCGGGGGGGCGAACGCAGTACTTC.

The chain recombines TRBV11-2 with TRBJ1-3; no definite D call. This CDR3 spans 15 amino acids. Trimming removed 1 base at V and 0 bases at J, with 7 bases between. CDR1 is SGHAT, CDR2 FQNNGV, per germline. The CDR3 DNA is TGTGCCAGCAGCTTAGTCTCCGGCTCTGGAAACACCATATATTTT. Translated, it gives CASSLVSGSGNTIYF.

The rearrangement joins TRBV28 to TRBJ2-7, with TRBD1 identical over 7 bases. CDR1 and CDR2 (germline): MDHEN, SYDVKM. J gave up 4 bases and V 4 bases, and 7 bases lay outside the gene matches. The CDR3 totals 14 residues. The CDR3 loop is CASSSPGQTYEQYF. The CDR3 region has the DNA TGTGCCAGCAGTTCCCCGGGACAGACTTACGAGCAGTACTTC.

The chain couples TRBV9 to TRBJ1-2, with D tentatively TRBD1 (5 bases). Trimming stripped 5 bases from V and 4 bases from J, with 12 bases between. The CDR3 is 13 amino acids. CDR1 and CDR2 from the germline V gene are SGDLS and YYNGEE. CDR3 residues: CASSATDLYGYTF. CDR3 coding DNA: TGTGCCAGCAGTGCGACAGACCTCTATGGCTACACCTTC.

The V call is TRBV7-2, the J call TRBJ2-7, with 8 bases lining up with TRBD2. CDR3 length equals 15 residues. Germline V gives CDR1 SGHTA, CDR2 FQGNSA. After removal of 1 base from V and 2 bases from J, the junction contained 4 bases not matched to a gene. CDR3 protein: CASSLVAGGAYEQYF. CDR3 nucleotide sequence: TGTGCCAGCAGCTTAGTCGCGGGGGGTGCCTACGAGCAGTACTTC. Drawing the rest from reference TRBV7-2 and TRBJ2-7, the complete variable domain is GAGVSQSPSNKVTEKGKDVELRCDPISGHTALYWYRQSLGQGLEFLIYFQGNSAPDKSGLPSDRFSAERTGGSVSTLTIQRTQQEDSAVYLCASSLVAGGAYEQYFGPGTRLTVT.

The chain links TRBV4-1 to TRBJ2-1; TRBD1 matches at 10 bases. Germline-derived CDR1 and CDR2 are MGHRA and YSYEKL. The CDR3 runs to 15 residues. The trim removed 4 bases at V and 2 bases at J, leaving 2 bases unmatched. CDR3 DNA: TGCGCCAGCAGCCTAGGACAGGGGGCCTACAATGAGCAGTTCTTC. It specifies CASSLGQGAYNEQFF.

V and J are TRBV27 and TRBJ2-7; a possible D gene is TRBD2 (5 bases). The germline V and J ends were trimmed by 3 bases and 1 base, with 13 bases remaining between them. Germline CDR1 reads MNHEY; CDR2 reads SMNVEV (reference sequence). This CDR3 is built from 15 residues. CDR3 DNA: TGTGCCAGCAGTTTCCGAGGACGGGGTTCCTACGAGCAGTACTTC. Protein product: CASSFRGRGSYEQYF.

CDR3 nucleotides: TGTGCCAGTAGTTCATTCCAGGGAGGCAATTCACCCCTCCACTTT. It encodes CASSSFQGGNSPLHF. The V gene is TRBV19, the J gene TRBJ1-6, with D tentatively TRBD1 (5 bases). Germline assignment: CDR1 LNHDA and CDR2 SQIVND (reference sequence). Trimming took 5 bases from V and 7 from J, leaving 15 bases between them. CDR3 length: 15 amino acids. Based on the CDR3 plus reference TRBV19 and TRBJ1-6, the full variable domain is DGGITQSPKYLFRKEGQNVTLSCEQNLNHDAMYWYRQDPGQGLRLIYYSQIVNDFQKGDIAEGYSVSREKKESFPLTVTSAQKNPTAFYLCASSSFQGGNSPLHFGNGTRLTVT.

The chain couples TRBV20-1 to TRBJ2-1; a possible D gene is TRBD1 (6 bases). The germline CDR1 and CDR2 sequences are DFQATT and SNEGSKA (reference sequence). Trimming pared 3 bases from V and 8 bases from J, leaving 14 bases between. This CDR3 is 13 amino acids long. In DNA, the CDR3 is TGCAGTGCTAGTAGCAGGGGCTTAGATGAGCAGTTCTTC. This codes for CSASSRGLDEQFF.